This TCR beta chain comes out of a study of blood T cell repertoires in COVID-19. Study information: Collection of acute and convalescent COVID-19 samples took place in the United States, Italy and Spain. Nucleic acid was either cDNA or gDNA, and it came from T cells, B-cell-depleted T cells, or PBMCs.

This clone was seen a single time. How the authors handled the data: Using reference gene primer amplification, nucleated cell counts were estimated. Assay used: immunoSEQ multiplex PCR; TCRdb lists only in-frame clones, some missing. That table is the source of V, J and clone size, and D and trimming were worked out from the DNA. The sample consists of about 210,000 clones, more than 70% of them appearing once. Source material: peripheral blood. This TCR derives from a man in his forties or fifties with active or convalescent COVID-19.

The CDR3 reads CASSLLGQGYANYEQYF. CDR3 nucleotide sequence: TGTGCCAGCAGTTTATTAGGGCAGGGGTACGCAAACTACGAGCAGTACTTC. This chain links TRBV28 with TRBJ2-7; TRBD1 is a possible D gene (6 bases). The V gene lost 1 base and the J gene lost 3 bases, with 19 bases spanning the gap. The germline CDR1 and CDR2 sequences are MDHEN and SYDVKM. The CDR3 loop spans 17 amino acids.